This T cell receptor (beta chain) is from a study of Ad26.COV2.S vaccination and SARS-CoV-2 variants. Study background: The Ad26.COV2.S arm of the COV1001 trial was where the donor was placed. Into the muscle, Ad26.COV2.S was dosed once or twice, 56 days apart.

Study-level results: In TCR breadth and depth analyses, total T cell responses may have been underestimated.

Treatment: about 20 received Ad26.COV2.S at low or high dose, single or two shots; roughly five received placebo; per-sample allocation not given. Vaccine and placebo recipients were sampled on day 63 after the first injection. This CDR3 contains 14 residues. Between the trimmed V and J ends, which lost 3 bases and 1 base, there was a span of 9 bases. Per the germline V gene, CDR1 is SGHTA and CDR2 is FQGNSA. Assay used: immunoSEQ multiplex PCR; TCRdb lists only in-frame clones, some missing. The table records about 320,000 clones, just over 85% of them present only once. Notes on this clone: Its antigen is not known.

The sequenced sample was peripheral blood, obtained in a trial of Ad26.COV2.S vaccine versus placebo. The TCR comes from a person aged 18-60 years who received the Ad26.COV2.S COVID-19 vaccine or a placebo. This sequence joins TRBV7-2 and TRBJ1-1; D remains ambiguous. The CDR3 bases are TGTGCCAGCAGCTTTGGGTGGCAGAACACTGAAGCTTTCTTT. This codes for CASSFGWQNTEAFF.